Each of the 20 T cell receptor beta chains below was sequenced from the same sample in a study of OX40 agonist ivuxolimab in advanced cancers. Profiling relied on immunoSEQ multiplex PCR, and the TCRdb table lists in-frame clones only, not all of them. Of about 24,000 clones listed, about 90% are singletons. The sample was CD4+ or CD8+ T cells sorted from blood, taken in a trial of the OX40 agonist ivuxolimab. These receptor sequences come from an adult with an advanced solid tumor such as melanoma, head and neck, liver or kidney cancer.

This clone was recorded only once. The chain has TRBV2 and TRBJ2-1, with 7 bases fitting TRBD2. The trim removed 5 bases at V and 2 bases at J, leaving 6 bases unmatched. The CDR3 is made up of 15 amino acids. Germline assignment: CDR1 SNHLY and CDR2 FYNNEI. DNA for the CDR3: TGTGCCAGCAGTCCGACTAGCCGACCCTACAATGAGCAGTTCTTC. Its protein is CASSPTSRPYNEQFF.

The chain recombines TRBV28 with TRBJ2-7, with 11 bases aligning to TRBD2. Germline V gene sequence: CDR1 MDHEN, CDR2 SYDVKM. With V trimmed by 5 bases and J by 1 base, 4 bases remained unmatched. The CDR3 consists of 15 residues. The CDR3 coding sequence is TGTGCCAGCAGTCCGACTAGCGGGACTTCCTACGAGCAGTACTTC. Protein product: CASSPTSGTSYEQYF.

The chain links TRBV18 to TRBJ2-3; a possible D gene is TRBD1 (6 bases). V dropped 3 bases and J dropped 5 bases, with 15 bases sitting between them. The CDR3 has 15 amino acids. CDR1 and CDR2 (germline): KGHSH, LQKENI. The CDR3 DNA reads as TGTGCCAGCTCACCCCCGCCCAGGGGAGTAGATACGCAGTATTTT. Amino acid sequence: CASSPPPRGVDTQYF.

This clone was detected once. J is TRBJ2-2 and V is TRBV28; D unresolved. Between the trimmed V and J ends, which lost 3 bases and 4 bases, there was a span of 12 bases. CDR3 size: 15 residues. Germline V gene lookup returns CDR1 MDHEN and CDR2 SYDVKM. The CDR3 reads CASSFAFGSTGELFF. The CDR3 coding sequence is TGTGCCAGCAGTTTCGCTTTCGGCAGCACCGGGGAGCTGTTTTTT.

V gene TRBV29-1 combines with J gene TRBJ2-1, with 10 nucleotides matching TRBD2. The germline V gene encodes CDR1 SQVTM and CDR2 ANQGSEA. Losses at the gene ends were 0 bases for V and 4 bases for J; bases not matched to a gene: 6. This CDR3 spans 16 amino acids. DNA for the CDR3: TGCAGCGTTGAAGACCGAGCGGGAGGGGTGTACAATGAGCAGTTCTTC. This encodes CSVEDRAGGVYNEQFF.

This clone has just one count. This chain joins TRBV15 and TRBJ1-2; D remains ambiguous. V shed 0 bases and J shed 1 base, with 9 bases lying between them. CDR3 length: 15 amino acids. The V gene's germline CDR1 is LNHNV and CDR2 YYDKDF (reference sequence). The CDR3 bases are TGTGCCACCAGCAGAGATCTCCAGTTTAACTATGGCTACACCTTC. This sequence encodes CATSRDLQFNYGYTF.

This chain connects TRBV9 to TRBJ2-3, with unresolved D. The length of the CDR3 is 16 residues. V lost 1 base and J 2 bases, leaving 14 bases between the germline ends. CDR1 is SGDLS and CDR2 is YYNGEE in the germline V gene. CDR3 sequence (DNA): TGTGCCAGCAGCGTAAGACCTTGGGTTACCACAGATACGCAGTATTTT. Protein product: CASSVRPWVTTDTQYF.

CDR3 sequence (DNA): TGTGCCACCAGCAGAGTGAGAGACTACGAGACCCAGTACTTC. Protein product: CATSRVRDYETQYF. The chain has TRBV15 and TRBJ2-5, with D possibly being TRBD2 (5 bases). Germline CDR1 is LNHNV and CDR2 is YYDKDF (reference sequence). The CDR3 contains 14 residues. V shed 1 base and J shed 5 bases, with 11 bases lying between them. The full variable domain, completed using reference TRBV15 and TRBJ2-5, is DAMVIQNPRYQVTQFGKPVTLSCSQTLNHNVMYWYQQKSSQAPKLLFHYYDKDFNNEADTPDNFQSRRPNTSFCFLDIRSPGLGDTAMYLCATSRVRDYETQYFGPGTRLLVL.

The CDR3, as DNA: TGTGCCAGCAGTTCTCATTGGGGGCAGGAGACCCAGTACTTC. Translation: CASSSHWGQETQYF. The chain employs TRBV2 and TRBJ2-5; possible D gene TRBD1, 6 bases. Deletions cut 5 bases from V and 5 bases from J, with 15 bases between. The CDR3 loop spans 14 amino acids. Germline CDR1 is SNHLY and CDR2 is FYNNEI.

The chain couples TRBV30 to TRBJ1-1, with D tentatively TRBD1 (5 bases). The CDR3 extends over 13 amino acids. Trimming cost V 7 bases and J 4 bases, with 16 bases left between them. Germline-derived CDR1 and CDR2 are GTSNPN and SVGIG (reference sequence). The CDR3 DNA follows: TGTGCCTATATTGGGGGAACGGGCACTGAAGCTTTCTTT. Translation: CAYIGGTGTEAFF.

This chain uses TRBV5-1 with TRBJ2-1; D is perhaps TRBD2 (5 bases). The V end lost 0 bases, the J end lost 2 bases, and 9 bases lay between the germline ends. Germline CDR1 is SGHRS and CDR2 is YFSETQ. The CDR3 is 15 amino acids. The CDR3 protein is CASSLGGSTYNEQFF. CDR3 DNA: TGCGCCAGCAGCTTGGGAGGGAGCACCTACAATGAGCAGTTCTTC.

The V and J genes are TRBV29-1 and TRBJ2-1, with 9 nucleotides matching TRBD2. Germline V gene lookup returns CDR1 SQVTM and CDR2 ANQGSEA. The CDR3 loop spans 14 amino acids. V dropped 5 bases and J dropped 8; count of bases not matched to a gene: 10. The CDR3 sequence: CSVQTSGEQDEQFF. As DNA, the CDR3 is TGCAGCGTTCAGACTAGCGGCGAACAGGATGAGCAGTTCTTC.

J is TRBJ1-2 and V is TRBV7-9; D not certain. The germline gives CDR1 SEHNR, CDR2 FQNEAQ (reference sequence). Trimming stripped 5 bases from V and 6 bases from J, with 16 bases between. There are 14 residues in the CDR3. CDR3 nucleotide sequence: TGTGCCAGCAGCCTCGAGACCCAAGGCCATGGCTACACCTTC. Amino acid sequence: CASSLETQGHGYTF.

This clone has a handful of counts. CDR3 protein: CAISESVGGSSGNTIYF. The CDR3 DNA reads TGTGCCATCAGTGAGTCGGTCGGGGGTTCCTCTGGAAACACCATATATTTT. The chain joins TRBV10-3 to TRBJ1-3, with D perhaps matching TRBD1 (5 bases). This CDR3 spans 17 amino acids. V lost 0 bases, J lost 0 bases, and 12 bases lay in between. Germline V lookup: CDR1 ENHRY, CDR2 SYGVKD.

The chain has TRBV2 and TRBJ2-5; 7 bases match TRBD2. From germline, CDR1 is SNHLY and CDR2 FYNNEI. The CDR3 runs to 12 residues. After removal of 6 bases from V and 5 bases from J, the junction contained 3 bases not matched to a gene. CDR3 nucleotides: TGTGCCAGCAGGGTGGGAGGGGAGACCCAGTACTTC. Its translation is CASRVGGETQYF.

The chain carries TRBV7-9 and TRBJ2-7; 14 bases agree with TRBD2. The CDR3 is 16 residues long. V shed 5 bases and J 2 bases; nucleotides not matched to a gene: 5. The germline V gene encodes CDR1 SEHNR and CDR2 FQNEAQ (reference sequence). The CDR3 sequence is CASSMTSGRAPYEQYF. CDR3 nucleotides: TGTGCCAGCAGCATGACTAGCGGGAGGGCCCCCTACGAGCAGTACTTC.

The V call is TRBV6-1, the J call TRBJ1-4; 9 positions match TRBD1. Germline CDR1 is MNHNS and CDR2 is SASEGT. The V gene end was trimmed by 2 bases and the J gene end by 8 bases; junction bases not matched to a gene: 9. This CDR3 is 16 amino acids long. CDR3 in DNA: TGTGCCAGCAGTGAATTCGAGGGACAGGGATACGAAAAACTGTTTTTT. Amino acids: CASSEFEGQGYEKLFF.

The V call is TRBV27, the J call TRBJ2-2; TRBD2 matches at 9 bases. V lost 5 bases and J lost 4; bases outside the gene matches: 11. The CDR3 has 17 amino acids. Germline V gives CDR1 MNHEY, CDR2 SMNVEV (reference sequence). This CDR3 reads CASSPGRSGRRTGELFF. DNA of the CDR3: TGTGCCAGCAGTCCCGGTCGAAGCGGGAGGCGCACCGGGGAGCTGTTTTTT.

CDR3 in DNA: TGCGCCAGCAGCCAAGAAAGAACGAACACCGGGGAGCTGTTTTTT. Amino acid sequence: CASSQERTNTGELFF. The V call is TRBV4-3, the J call TRBJ2-2, with no clear D. Trimming took 0 bases from V and 0 from J, leaving 5 bases between them. Per germline, CDR1 LGHNA and CDR2 YSLEER. This CDR3 comprises 15 residues.

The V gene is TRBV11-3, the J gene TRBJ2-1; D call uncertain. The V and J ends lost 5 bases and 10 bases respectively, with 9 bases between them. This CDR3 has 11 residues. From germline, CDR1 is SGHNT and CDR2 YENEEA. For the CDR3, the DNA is TGTGCCAGCAGCCAACAACTAGAGCAGTTCTTC. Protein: CASSQQLEQFF.